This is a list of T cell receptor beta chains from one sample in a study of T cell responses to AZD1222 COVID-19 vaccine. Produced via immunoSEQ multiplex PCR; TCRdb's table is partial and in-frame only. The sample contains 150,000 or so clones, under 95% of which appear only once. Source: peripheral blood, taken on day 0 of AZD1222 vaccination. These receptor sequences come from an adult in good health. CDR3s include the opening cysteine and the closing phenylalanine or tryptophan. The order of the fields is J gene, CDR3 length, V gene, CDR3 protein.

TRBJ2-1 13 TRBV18 CASSPEGYNEQFF
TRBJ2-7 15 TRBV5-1 CASSLVARTAYEQYF
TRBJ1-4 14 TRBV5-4 CASSRQGAREKLFF
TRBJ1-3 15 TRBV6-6 CASSRGQLSGNTIYF
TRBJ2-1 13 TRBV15 CATSKGSYNEQFF
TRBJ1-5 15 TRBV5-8 CASSLGQVGNQPQHF
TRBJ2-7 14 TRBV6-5 CASRRTGGRDEQYF
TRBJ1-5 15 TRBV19 CASSSGTGGYQPQHF
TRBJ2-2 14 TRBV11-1 CASSLRLAGGELFF
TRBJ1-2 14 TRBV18 CASSPGAVRYGYTF